A selection of T cell receptor beta chains follows, all from one sample in a study of blood T cell repertoires in COVID-19. Some clones are missing from TCRdb's copy, which holds only in-frame ones; the method was immunoSEQ multiplex PCR. The sample lists about 74,000 clones; about nine tenths were seen once. Sequencing was carried out using peripheral blood. The receptors come from a woman of 80 years or more with active or convalescent COVID-19. CDR3s include the opening cysteine and the closing phenylalanine or tryptophan. D genes are given only for firm matches. The size entry is marked missing in some rows and otherwise reads once, few, many or a size class.

J gene: TRBJ1-4; clone size: .; D gene: .; CDR3 length: 12; V gene: TRBV30; CDR3 DNA: TGTGCCTGGAGTAAGAGGCGAGGAAAACTGTTTTTT; CDR3 protein: CAWSKRRGKLFF
J gene: TRBJ1-1; clone size: .; D gene: .; CDR3 length: 12; V gene: TRBV7-2; CDR3 DNA: TGTGCCAGCAGCTTAAATCAGGTTGGGGCTTTCTTT; CDR3 protein: CASSLNQVGAFF
J gene: TRBJ1-3; clone size: .; D gene: .; CDR3 length: 13; V gene: TRBV5-4; CDR3 DNA: TGTGCCAGCAAAAACTTCTCCGGAAACACCATATATTTT; CDR3 protein: CASKNFSGNTIYF
J gene: TRBJ1-5; clone size: once; D gene: .; CDR3 length: 14; V gene: TRBV10-3; CDR3 DNA: TGTGCCATCAGTGAGTGGACATCCGAGCAGCCCCAGCATTTT; CDR3 protein: CAISEWTSEQPQHF
J gene: TRBJ1-1; clone size: .; D gene: .; CDR3 length: 15; V gene: TRBV2; CDR3 DNA: TGTGCCAGCAGTGAGGAGGGGTTCTTGTCCACTGAAGCTTTCTTT; CDR3 protein: CASSEEGFLSTEAFF
J gene: TRBJ1-1; clone size: .; D gene: TRBD1; CDR3 length: 12; V gene: TRBV6-2/TRBV6-3; CDR3 DNA: TGTGCCAGCAGTTTTGACAGGGGTAACACTTTCTTT; CDR3 protein: CASSFDRGNTFF
J gene: TRBJ2-3; clone size: .; D gene: TRBD2; CDR3 length: 16; V gene: TRBV7-9; CDR3 DNA: TGTGCCAGCAGCTATCTAGCGGGGATATTCACAGATACGCAGTATTTT; CDR3 protein: CASSYLAGIFTDTQYF
J gene: TRBJ1-1; clone size: .; D gene: .; CDR3 length: 13; V gene: TRBV19; CDR3 DNA: TGTGCCAGTAGTATTCGGGTGAACACTGAAGCTTTCTTT; CDR3 protein: CASSIRVNTEAFF
J gene: TRBJ2-1; clone size: .; D gene: TRBD1; CDR3 length: 15; V gene: TRBV6-5; CDR3 DNA: TGTGCCAGCAGCCCCCAGACAGGGGGCTACAATGAGCAGTTCTTC; CDR3 protein: CASSPQTGGYNEQFF
J gene: TRBJ1-2; clone size: .; D gene: .; CDR3 length: 14; V gene: TRBV28; CDR3 DNA: TGTGCCAGCAACAGGAGTTGGGCTAACTATGGCTACACCTTC; CDR3 protein: CASNRSWANYGYTF
J gene: TRBJ1-6; clone size: once; D gene: TRBD1; CDR3 length: 15; V gene: TRBV7-6; CDR3 DNA: TGTGCCAGCAGCACAAGACAGGGGAAAAATTCACCCCTCCACTTT; CDR3 protein: CASSTRQGKNSPLHF
J gene: TRBJ1-1; clone size: .; D gene: .; CDR3 length: 13; V gene: TRBV6-5; CDR3 DNA: TGTGCCAGCAGTTGGACAGTTAACACTGAAGCTTTCTTT; CDR3 protein: CASSWTVNTEAFF
J gene: TRBJ2-1; clone size: .; D gene: .; CDR3 length: 16; V gene: TRBV24-1; CDR3 DNA: TGTGCCACCAGTGACAAAACTAGGAAACCCTTGGATGAGCAGTTCTTC; CDR3 protein: CATSDKTRKPLDEQFF
J gene: TRBJ2-7; clone size: .; D gene: TRBD2; CDR3 length: 14; V gene: TRBV18; CDR3 DNA: TGTGCCAGCTCACCAGCCGGGGGGGGCTACGAGCAGTACTTC; CDR3 protein: CASSPAGGGYEQYF
J gene: TRBJ2-2; clone size: few; D gene: TRBD1; CDR3 length: 13; V gene: TRBV19; CDR3 DNA: TGTGCCAGCGAGAGGGGGCTCGGCGGGGAGCTGTTTTTT; CDR3 protein: CASERGLGGELFF
J gene: TRBJ2-7; clone size: few; D gene: .; CDR3 length: 12; V gene: TRBV30; CDR3 DNA: TGTGCCTGGAGCCCCGTCTCCTACGAGCAGTACTTC; CDR3 protein: CAWSPVSYEQYF
J gene: TRBJ2-3; clone size: .; D gene: TRBD2; CDR3 length: 20; V gene: TRBV19; CDR3 DNA: TGTGCCAGATTAGACCTTCCGGGACTAGCGGGGAGGGCTAGCACAGATACGCAGTATTTT; CDR3 protein: CARLDLPGLAGRASTDTQYF
J gene: TRBJ2-5; clone size: .; D gene: TRBD2; CDR3 length: 17; V gene: TRBV4-1; CDR3 DNA: TGCGCCAGCAGCCACGAGGAGCGGGGGGGCCTTGGGGAGACCCAGTACTTC; CDR3 protein: CASSHEERGGLGETQYF
J gene: TRBJ2-1; clone size: many; D gene: TRBD1; CDR3 length: 16; V gene: TRBV5-4; CDR3 DNA: TGTGCCAGCAGCTTGGAGACCGGGACAGTATACAATGAGCAGTTCTTC; CDR3 protein: CASSLETGTVYNEQFF
J gene: TRBJ2-7; clone size: .; D gene: .; CDR3 length: 12; V gene: TRBV10-3; CDR3 DNA: TGTGCCATCAGGCCGGACTACTACGAGCAGTACTTC; CDR3 protein: CAIRPDYYEQYF
J gene: TRBJ2-3; clone size: .; D gene: .; CDR3 length: 14; V gene: TRBV2; CDR3 DNA: TGTGCCAGCAGTGACAGGGTTGGAGCAGATACGCAGTATTTT; CDR3 protein: CASSDRVGADTQYF
J gene: TRBJ1-6; clone size: once; D gene: .; CDR3 length: 16; V gene: TRBV19; CDR3 DNA: TGTGCCAGTAGTACTCAGGGAGGCTCCTATAATTCACCCCTCCACTTT; CDR3 protein: CASSTQGGSYNSPLHF
J gene: TRBJ2-3; clone size: .; D gene: TRBD1; CDR3 length: 14; V gene: TRBV2; CDR3 DNA: TGTGCCAACCAAGGGACAGGAACCACAGATACGCAGTATTTT; CDR3 protein: CANQGTGTTDTQYF
J gene: TRBJ2-5; clone size: .; D gene: .; CDR3 length: 13; V gene: TRBV10-1; CDR3 DNA: TGCGCCAGCAGTTTGGGGCCTAGGGAGACCCAGTACTTC; CDR3 protein: CASSLGPRETQYF
J gene: TRBJ2-1; clone size: .; D gene: .; CDR3 length: 11; V gene: TRBV4-3; CDR3 DNA: TGCGCCAGCAGCCAAGATCACAGACAGTTCTTC; CDR3 protein: CASSQDHRQFF
J gene: TRBJ2-7; clone size: once; D gene: .; CDR3 length: 12; V gene: TRBV12-3/TRBV12-4; CDR3 DNA: TGTGCCAGCAGTTTGACACCTTACGAGCAGTACTTC; CDR3 protein: CASSLTPYEQYF
J gene: TRBJ1-5; clone size: .; D gene: .; CDR3 length: 15; V gene: TRBV9; CDR3 DNA: TGTGCCAGCAGCGTCGGAGCGGTTAGCAATCAGCCCCAGCATTTT; CDR3 protein: CASSVGAVSNQPQHF
J gene: TRBJ1-1; clone size: .; D gene: .; CDR3 length: 13; V gene: TRBV5-1; CDR3 DNA: TGCGCCAGCAGTTCGACATTGAACACTGAAGCTTTCTTT; CDR3 protein: CASSSTLNTEAFF
J gene: TRBJ2-4; clone size: .; D gene: TRBD1; CDR3 length: 18; V gene: TRBV7-2; CDR3 DNA: TGTGCCAGCAGCTTAGACGTTGGGACAGGGGGGAGGTGGAACATTCAGTACTTC; CDR3 protein: CASSLDVGTGGRWNIQYF
J gene: TRBJ2-1; clone size: .; D gene: .; CDR3 length: 9; V gene: TRBV5-4; CDR3 DNA: TGTGCCAGCCGGGATGAGCAGTTCTTC; CDR3 protein: CASRDEQFF
J gene: TRBJ1-2; clone size: .; D gene: TRBD1; CDR3 length: 13; V gene: TRBV19; CDR3 DNA: TGTGCCAGTAGTTTCGACAGGGACTATGGCTACACCTTC; CDR3 protein: CASSFDRDYGYTF
J gene: TRBJ2-7; clone size: .; D gene: TRBD1; CDR3 length: 14; V gene: TRBV19; CDR3 DNA: TGTGCCAGTAGTCCCCAACAGGGGGTCTACGAGCAGTACTTC; CDR3 protein: CASSPQQGVYEQYF
J gene: TRBJ2-2; clone size: .; D gene: TRBD2; CDR3 length: 16; V gene: TRBV9; CDR3 DNA: TGTGCCAGCAGCCCCACCGGGACTAGCGGTACCGGGGAGCTGTTTTTT; CDR3 protein: CASSPTGTSGTGELFF
J gene: TRBJ2-3; clone size: .; D gene: TRBD2; CDR3 length: 15; V gene: TRBV27; CDR3 DNA: TGTGCCAGCAGTTTATTGGGGACTAGAACAGATACGCAGTATTTT; CDR3 protein: CASSLLGTRTDTQYF
J gene: TRBJ1-5; clone size: .; D gene: TRBD1; CDR3 length: 17; V gene: TRBV7-9; CDR3 DNA: TGTGCCAGCAGCCGAGGGACAGGGGGACGGGCTAATCAGCCCCAGCATTTT; CDR3 protein: CASSRGTGGRANQPQHF
J gene: TRBJ2-5; clone size: .; D gene: TRBD1; CDR3 length: 16; V gene: TRBV5-1; CDR3 DNA: TGCGCCAGCAGCTTGGGGGGACAGGGCGGCTGGGAGACCCAGTACTTC; CDR3 protein: CASSLGGQGGWETQYF
J gene: TRBJ2-1; clone size: .; D gene: .; CDR3 length: 12; V gene: TRBV2; CDR3 DNA: TGTGCCAGCAGGGCAGCCGGGGATGAGCAGTTCTTC; CDR3 protein: CASRAAGDEQFF
J gene: TRBJ2-2; clone size: once; D gene: TRBD1; CDR3 length: 15; V gene: TRBV2; CDR3 DNA: TGTGCCAGCAGTGTACAGGGGGCTTTGACCGGGGAGCTGTTTTTT; CDR3 protein: CASSVQGALTGELFF
J gene: TRBJ2-7; clone size: .; D gene: TRBD2; CDR3 length: 14; V gene: TRBV28; CDR3 DNA: TGTGCCAGCAGTCCGCTGCGGGGGGCCTACGAGCAGTACTTC; CDR3 protein: CASSPLRGAYEQYF
J gene: TRBJ1-4; clone size: few; D gene: .; CDR3 length: 13; V gene: TRBV7-9; CDR3 DNA: TGTGCCAGCAGCTTAATGACAGGTGAAAAACTGTTTTTT; CDR3 protein: CASSLMTGEKLFF
J gene: TRBJ1-1; clone size: .; D gene: .; CDR3 length: 16; V gene: TRBV6-4; CDR3 DNA: TGTGCCAGCACCCAAGGGGGAGCGGGGTTGAACACTGAAGCTTTCTTT; CDR3 protein: CASTQGGAGLNTEAFF
J gene: TRBJ1-1; clone size: .; D gene: .; CDR3 length: 17; V gene: TRBV9; CDR3 DNA: TGTGCCAGCAGCGTAGTCCTCGGGACTCCACCGAACACTGAAGCTTTCTTT; CDR3 protein: CASSVVLGTPPNTEAFF
J gene: TRBJ1-2; clone size: .; D gene: TRBD1; CDR3 length: 16; V gene: TRBV28; CDR3 DNA: TGTGCCAGCATTGATACGGGACAGGGTCTGGTAGATGGCTACACCTTC; CDR3 protein: CASIDTGQGLVDGYTF
J gene: TRBJ2-3; clone size: .; D gene: TRBD2; CDR3 length: 16; V gene: TRBV20-1; CDR3 DNA: TGCAGTGCTAGTAACCAACTAGCGGGGTCACGGGATACGCAGTATTTT; CDR3 protein: CSASNQLAGSRDTQYF
J gene: TRBJ1-3; clone size: few; D gene: TRBD1; CDR3 length: 12; V gene: TRBV13; CDR3 DNA: TGTGCCAGCAGCGACAGGGGTTACACCATATATTTT; CDR3 protein: CASSDRGYTIYF
J gene: TRBJ2-5; clone size: .; D gene: TRBD1; CDR3 length: 14; V gene: TRBV9; CDR3 DNA: TGTGCCAGCAGCGCCGGGACAGTCCAAGAGACCCAGTACTTC; CDR3 protein: CASSAGTVQETQYF
J gene: TRBJ2-3; clone size: .; D gene: TRBD2; CDR3 length: 16; V gene: TRBV18; CDR3 DNA: TGTGCCAGCTCCCTGCCGGGCGGGGGGTACACAGATACGCAGTATTTT; CDR3 protein: CASSLPGGGYTDTQYF
J gene: TRBJ2-7; clone size: .; D gene: TRBD1; CDR3 length: 14; V gene: TRBV11-1; CDR3 DNA: TGTGCCAGCAGCGCCAGGACAGGGGCCAGAGAGCAGTACTTC; CDR3 protein: CASSARTGAREQYF
J gene: TRBJ2-2; clone size: .; D gene: TRBD1; CDR3 length: 16; V gene: TRBV7-8; CDR3 DNA: TGTGCCAGCAGCCAGCAGGGGCAGGGGGTCACCGGGGAGCTGTTTTTT; CDR3 protein: CASSQQGQGVTGELFF
J gene: TRBJ1-1; clone size: .; D gene: TRBD1; CDR3 length: 13; V gene: TRBV5-5; CDR3 DNA: TGTGCCAGCAGGGGACAGGGGGACACTGAAGCTTTCTTT; CDR3 protein: CASRGQGDTEAFF
J gene: TRBJ2-1; clone size: .; D gene: TRBD1; CDR3 length: 13; V gene: TRBV28; CDR3 DNA: TGTGCCAGCACCGGGACAGCCTGGGGGGAGCAGTTCTTC; CDR3 protein: CASTGTAWGEQFF
J gene: TRBJ1-3; clone size: few; D gene: .; CDR3 length: 16; V gene: TRBV18; CDR3 DNA: TGTGCCAGCTCACCACAACAGGGAAGCTCTGGAAACACCATATATTTT; CDR3 protein: CASSPQQGSSGNTIYF
J gene: TRBJ1-6; clone size: .; D gene: .; CDR3 length: 14; V gene: TRBV11-3; CDR3 DNA: TGTGCCAGCAGCTTAGCAGGGGATGGCTCACCCCTCCACTTT; CDR3 protein: CASSLAGDGSPLHF
J gene: TRBJ1-4; clone size: .; D gene: .; CDR3 length: 14; V gene: TRBV5-1; CDR3 DNA: TGCGCCAGCAGCTTGGGGGGCGTATATGAAAAACTGTTTTTT; CDR3 protein: CASSLGGVYEKLFF
J gene: TRBJ2-7; clone size: .; D gene: .; CDR3 length: 12; V gene: TRBV5-4; CDR3 DNA: TGTGCCAGCAGCCCGGCGGGGTCCGAGCAGTACTTC; CDR3 protein: CASSPAGSEQYF
J gene: TRBJ1-2; clone size: once; D gene: .; CDR3 length: 12; V gene: TRBV3-1/TRBV3-2; CDR3 DNA: TGTGCCAGCAGCCAAGGCGGGGGGGGCTACACCTTC; CDR3 protein: CASSQGGGGYTF
J gene: TRBJ1-3; clone size: .; D gene: .; CDR3 length: 14; V gene: TRBV6-5; CDR3 DNA: TGTGCCAGCAGCCAGGGCCTCTCTGGAAACACCATATATTTT; CDR3 protein: CASSQGLSGNTIYF